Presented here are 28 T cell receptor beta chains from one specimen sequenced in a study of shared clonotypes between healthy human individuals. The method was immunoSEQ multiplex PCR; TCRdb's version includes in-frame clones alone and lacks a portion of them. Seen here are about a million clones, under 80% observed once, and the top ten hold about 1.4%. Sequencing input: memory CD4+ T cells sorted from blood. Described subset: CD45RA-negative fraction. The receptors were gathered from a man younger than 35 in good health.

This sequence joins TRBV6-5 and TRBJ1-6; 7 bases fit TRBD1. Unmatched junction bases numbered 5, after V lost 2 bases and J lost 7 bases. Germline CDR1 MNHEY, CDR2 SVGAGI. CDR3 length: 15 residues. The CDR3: CASSYTGVSNSPLHF. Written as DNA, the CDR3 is TGTGCCAGCAGTTACACAGGGGTCTCCAATTCACCCCTCCACTTT.

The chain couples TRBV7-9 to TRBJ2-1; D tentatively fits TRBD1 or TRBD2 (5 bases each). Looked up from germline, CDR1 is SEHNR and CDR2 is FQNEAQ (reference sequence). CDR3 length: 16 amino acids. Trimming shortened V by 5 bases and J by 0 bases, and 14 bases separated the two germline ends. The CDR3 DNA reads TGTGCCAGCAGCCCCGGGGCAGGACGCTCCTACAATGAGCAGTTCTTC. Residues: CASSPGAGRSYNEQFF.

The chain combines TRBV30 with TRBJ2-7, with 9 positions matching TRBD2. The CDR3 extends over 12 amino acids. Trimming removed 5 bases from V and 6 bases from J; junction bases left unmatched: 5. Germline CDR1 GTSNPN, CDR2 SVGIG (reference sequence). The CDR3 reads CAWGSGRFEQYF. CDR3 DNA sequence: TGTGCCTGGGGTAGCGGGAGATTCGAGCAGTACTTC.

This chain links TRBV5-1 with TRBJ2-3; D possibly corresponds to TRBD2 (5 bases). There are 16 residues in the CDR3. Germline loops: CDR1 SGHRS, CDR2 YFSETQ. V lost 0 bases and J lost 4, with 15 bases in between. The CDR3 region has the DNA TGCGCCAGCAGCTTGGCGGGGTTACCTAGGTCAGATACGCAGTATTTT. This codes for CASSLAGLPRSDTQYF.

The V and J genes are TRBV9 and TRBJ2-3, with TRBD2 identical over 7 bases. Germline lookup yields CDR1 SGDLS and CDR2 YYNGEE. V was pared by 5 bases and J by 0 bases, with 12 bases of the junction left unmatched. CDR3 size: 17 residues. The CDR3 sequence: CASSRTTSGKSTDTQYF. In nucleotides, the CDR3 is TGTGCCAGCAGTCGAACTACAAGCGGGAAGAGCACAGATACGCAGTATTTT.

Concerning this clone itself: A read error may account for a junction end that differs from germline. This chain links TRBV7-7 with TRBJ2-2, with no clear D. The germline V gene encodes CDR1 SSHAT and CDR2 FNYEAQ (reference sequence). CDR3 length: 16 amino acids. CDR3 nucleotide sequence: TGTGCTAGCAGCCGGGTAGCCGGAGCGAACACCGGGGAGCTGTTTTTT. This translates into CASSRVAGANTGELFF.

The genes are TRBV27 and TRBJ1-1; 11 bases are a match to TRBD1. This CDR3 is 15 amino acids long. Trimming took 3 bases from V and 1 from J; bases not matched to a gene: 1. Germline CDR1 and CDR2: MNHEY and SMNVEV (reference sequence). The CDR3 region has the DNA TGTGCCAGCAGTTTTGGGACAGGGGGGAACACTGAAGCTTTCTTT. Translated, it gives CASSFGTGGNTEAFF.

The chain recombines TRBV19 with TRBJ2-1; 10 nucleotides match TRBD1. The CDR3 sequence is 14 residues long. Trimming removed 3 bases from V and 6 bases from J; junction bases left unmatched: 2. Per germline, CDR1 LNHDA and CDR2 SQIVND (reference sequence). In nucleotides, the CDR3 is TGTGCCAGTAGTATCCGACAGGGGGCCAATGAGCAGTTCTTC. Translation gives CASSIRQGANEQFF.

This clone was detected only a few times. The CDR3 bases are TGTGCCAGTATGGCGACAGGGATCTCTGGAAACACCATATATTTT. Encoded protein: CASMATGISGNTIYF. This chain links TRBV19 with TRBJ1-3, with TRBD1 identical over 7 bases. CDR3 size: 15 residues. Germline V CDR1 and CDR2: LNHDA, SQIVND (reference sequence). The V gene end was trimmed by 7 bases and the J gene end by 0 bases; junction bases not matched to a gene: 6.

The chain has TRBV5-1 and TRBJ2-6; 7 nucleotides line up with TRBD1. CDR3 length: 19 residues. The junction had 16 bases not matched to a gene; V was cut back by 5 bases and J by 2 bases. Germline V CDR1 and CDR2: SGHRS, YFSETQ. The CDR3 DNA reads TGCGCCAGCAGAACACTTAAGACAGGGATTCAAACTGGGGCCAACGTCCTGACTTTC. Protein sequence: CASRTLKTGIQTGANVLTF. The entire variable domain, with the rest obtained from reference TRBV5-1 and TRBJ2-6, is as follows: KAGVTQTPRYLIKTRGQQVTLSCSPISGHRSVSWYQQTPGQGLQFLFEYFSETQRNKGNFPGRFSGRQFSNSRSEMNVSTLELGDSALYLCASRTLKTGIQTGANVLTFGAGSRLTVL.

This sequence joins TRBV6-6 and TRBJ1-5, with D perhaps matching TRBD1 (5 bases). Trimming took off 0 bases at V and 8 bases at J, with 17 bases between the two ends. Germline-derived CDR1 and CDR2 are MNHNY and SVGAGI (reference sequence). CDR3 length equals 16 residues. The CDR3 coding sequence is TGTGCCAGCAGTTACTCGAACGGGGGGGGTTTGGAGCCCCAGCATTTT. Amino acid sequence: CASSYSNGGGLEPQHF.

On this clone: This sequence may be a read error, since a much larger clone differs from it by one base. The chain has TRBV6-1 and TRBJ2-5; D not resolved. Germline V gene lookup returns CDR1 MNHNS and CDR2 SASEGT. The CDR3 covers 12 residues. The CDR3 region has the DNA TGTGCCAGCAGTCCCCACACACAGACCCGGTACTTC. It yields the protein CASSPHTQTRYF.

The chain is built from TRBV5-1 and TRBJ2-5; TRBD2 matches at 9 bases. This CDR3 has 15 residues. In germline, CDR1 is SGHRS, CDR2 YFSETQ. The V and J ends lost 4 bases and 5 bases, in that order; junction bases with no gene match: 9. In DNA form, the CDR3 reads TGCGCCAGCAGCCCGGGGGCTAGCGGGAAGGAGACCCAGTACTTC. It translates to CASSPGASGKETQYF.

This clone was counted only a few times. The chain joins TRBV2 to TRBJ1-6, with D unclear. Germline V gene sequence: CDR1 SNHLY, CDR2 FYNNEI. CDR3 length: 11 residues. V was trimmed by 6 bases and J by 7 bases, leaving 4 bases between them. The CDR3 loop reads CASRDNSPLHF. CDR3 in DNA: TGTGCCAGCAGGGACAATTCACCCCTCCACTTT.

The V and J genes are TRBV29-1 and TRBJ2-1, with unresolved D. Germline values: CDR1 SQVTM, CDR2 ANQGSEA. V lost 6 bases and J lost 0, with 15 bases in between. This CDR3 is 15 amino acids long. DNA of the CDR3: TGCAGCGTCACTATTGGGCCTAGCTCCTACAATGAGCAGTTCTTC. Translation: CSVTIGPSSYNEQFF.

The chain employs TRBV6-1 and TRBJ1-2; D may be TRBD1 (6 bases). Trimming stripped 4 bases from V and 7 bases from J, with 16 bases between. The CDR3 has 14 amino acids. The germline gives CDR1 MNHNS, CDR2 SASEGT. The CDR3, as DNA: TGTGCCAGCAGTGGCGGGACATTCTATTTTGGCTACACCTTC. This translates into CASSGGTFYFGYTF.

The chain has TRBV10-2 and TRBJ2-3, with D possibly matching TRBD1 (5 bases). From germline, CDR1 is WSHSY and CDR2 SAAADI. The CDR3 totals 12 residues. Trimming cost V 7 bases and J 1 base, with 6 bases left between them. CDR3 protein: CASKTGTDTQYF. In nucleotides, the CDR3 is TGCGCCAGCAAGACAGGCACAGATACGCAGTATTTT.

CDR3 residues: CASSKTGRSPNSPLHF. For the CDR3, the DNA is TGTGCCAGCAGCAAAACCGGACGGAGCCCAAATTCACCCCTCCACTTT. The V and J genes are TRBV21-1 and TRBJ1-6. TRBV21-1 is deemed a pseudogene. The CDR3 loop spans 16 amino acids.

In DNA, the CDR3 is TGTGCCAGCAGCATGGAAATCCGCGGAGATACGCAGTATTTT. Its protein is CASSMEIRGDTQYF. The V and J genes are TRBV11-2 and TRBJ2-3; D uncertain. V lost 5 bases, J lost 5 bases, and 14 bases lay in between. CDR1 and CDR2 from the germline V gene are SGHAT and FQNNGV. The length of the CDR3 is 14 residues.

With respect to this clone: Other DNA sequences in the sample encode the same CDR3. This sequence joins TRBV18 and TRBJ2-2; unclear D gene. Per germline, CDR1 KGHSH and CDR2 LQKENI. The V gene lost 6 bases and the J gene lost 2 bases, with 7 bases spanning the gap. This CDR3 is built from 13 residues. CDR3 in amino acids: CASSSGNTGELFF. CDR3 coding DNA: TGTGCCAGCTCTTCAGGCAACACCGGGGAGCTGTTTTTT.

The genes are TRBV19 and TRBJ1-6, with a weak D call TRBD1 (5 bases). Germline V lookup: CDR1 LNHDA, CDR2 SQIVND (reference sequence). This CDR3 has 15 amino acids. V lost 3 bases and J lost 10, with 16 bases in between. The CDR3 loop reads CASSIGGRQRSPLHF. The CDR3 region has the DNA TGTGCCAGTAGTATTGGGGGAAGGCAAAGATCACCCCTCCACTTT.

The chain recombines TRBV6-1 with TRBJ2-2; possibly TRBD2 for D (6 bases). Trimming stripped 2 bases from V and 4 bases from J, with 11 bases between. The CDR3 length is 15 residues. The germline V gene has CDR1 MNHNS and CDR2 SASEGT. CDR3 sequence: CASSEYRGLTGELFF. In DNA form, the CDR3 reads TGTGCCAGCAGTGAATATAGGGGACTCACCGGGGAGCTGTTTTTT.

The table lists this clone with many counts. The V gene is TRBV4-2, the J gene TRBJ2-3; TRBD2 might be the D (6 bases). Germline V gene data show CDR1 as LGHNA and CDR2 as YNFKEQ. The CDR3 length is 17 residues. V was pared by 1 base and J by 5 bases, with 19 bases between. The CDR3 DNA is TGTGCCAGCAGCCAAGGGGAAAGGAGACTAGAGGGAGATACGCAGTATTTT. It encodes CASSQGERRLEGDTQYF.

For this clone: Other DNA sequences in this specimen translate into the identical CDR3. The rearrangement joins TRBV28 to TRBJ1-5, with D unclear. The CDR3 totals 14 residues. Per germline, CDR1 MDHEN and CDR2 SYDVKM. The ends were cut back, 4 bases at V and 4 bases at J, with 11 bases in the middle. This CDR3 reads CASSSWRDNQPQHF. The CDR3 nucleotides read TGTGCCAGCAGTTCGTGGAGGGATAATCAGCCCCAGCATTTT.

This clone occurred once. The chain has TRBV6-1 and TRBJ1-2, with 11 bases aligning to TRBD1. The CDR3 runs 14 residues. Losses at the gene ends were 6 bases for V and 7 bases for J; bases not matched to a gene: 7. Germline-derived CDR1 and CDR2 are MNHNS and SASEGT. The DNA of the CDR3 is TGTGCCAGCAGAGGACAGGGGGCTTCAGGTGGCTACACCTTC. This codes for CASRGQGASGGYTF.

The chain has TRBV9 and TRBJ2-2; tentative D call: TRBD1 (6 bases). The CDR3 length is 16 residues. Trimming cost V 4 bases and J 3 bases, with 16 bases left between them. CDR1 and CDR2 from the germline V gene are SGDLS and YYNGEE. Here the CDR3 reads CASSQRRGSDTGELFF. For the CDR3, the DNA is TGTGCCAGCAGCCAAAGAAGGGGGTCGGACACCGGGGAGCTGTTTTTT.

The CDR3 DNA reads TGTGCCAGCAGCTCCCTTGGGAATGTAATTCCTGAAGCTTTCTTT. It is translated as CASSSLGNVIPEAFF. The chain combines TRBV7-9 with TRBJ1-1; no definite D call. From germline, CDR1 is SEHNR and CDR2 FQNEAQ (reference sequence). This CDR3 region has 15 residues. Deletions cut 4 bases from V and 6 bases from J, with 18 bases between.

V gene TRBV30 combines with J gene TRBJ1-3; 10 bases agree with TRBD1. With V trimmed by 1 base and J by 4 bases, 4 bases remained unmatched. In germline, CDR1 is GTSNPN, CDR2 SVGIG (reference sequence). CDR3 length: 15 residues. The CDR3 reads CAWSGTGGQGNTIYF. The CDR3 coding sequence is TGTGCCTGGAGTGGGACAGGGGGTCAAGGAAACACCATATATTTT.